Below are 30 T cell receptor beta chains sequenced from a single sample in a study of T cell responses to AZD1222 COVID-19 vaccine. The assay was immunoSEQ multiplex PCR, and TCRdb's table has in-frame clones only and misses some. The table has roughly 140,000 clones, about 87% seen once; the top ten hold more than 12%. The source material was peripheral blood, sampled on day 0 of AZD1222 vaccination. These receptors were collected from an adult in good health.

The V call is TRBV2, the J call TRBJ1-2; 12 bases match TRBD1. The CDR3 consists of 15 residues. Germline V gives CDR1 SNHLY, CDR2 FYNNEI. The V and J ends lost 6 bases and 4 bases, in that order; junction bases with no gene match: 6. The CDR3 loop reads CASRPGTGGGYGYTF. In DNA form, the CDR3 reads TGTGCCAGCAGACCTGGGACAGGGGGCGGCTATGGCTACACCTTC.

The V gene is TRBV18, the J gene TRBJ2-5; D unclear. The germline V and J ends were trimmed by 2 bases and 2 bases, with 6 bases remaining between them. The CDR3 is 13 amino acids. The germline CDR1 and CDR2 sequences are KGHSH and LQKENI. Here the CDR3 reads CASSPGEQETQYF. CDR3 nucleotide sequence: TGTGCCAGCTCACCAGGAGAACAAGAGACCCAGTACTTC.

This chain uses TRBV4-3 with TRBJ1-2; 7 bases align to TRBD1. V was pared by 1 base and J by 5 bases, with 4 bases of the junction left unmatched. Germline V gives CDR1 LGHNA, CDR2 YSLEER. The CDR3 spans 14 residues. CDR3 sequence reads: CASSQGDRRYGYTF. Here the CDR3 DNA reads TGCGCCAGCAGCCAAGGGGACAGAAGATATGGCTACACCTTC.

This clone has more than one count but fewer than ten. CDR3 DNA sequence: TGTGCCAGCAGCTTAGGCGGGACAGAGGGGAAGTATGGCTACACCTTC. Translating it yields CASSLGGTEGKYGYTF. The rearrangement joins TRBV7-2 to TRBJ1-2, with 7 bases lining up with TRBD1. From germline, CDR1 is SGHTA and CDR2 FQGNSA. The CDR3 totals 16 residues. With V trimmed by 1 base and J by 5 bases, 10 bases remained unmatched.

Only one count was recorded for this clone. This sample also contains other DNA sequences that code for the same CDR3. J is TRBJ1-2 and V is TRBV30; the D gene is possibly TRBD1 (5 bases). The CDR3 covers 13 residues. Trimming stripped 0 bases from V and 4 bases from J, with 9 bases between. Per germline, CDR1 GTSNPN and CDR2 SVGIG (reference sequence). The chain's CDR3 is CAWSVQGGYGYTF. CDR3 bases: TGTGCCTGGAGTGTGCAGGGCGGCTATGGCTACACCTTC.

V gene TRBV15 combines with J gene TRBJ1-2; D is unresolved. Germline CDR1 and CDR2: LNHNV and YYDKDF (reference sequence). Trimming stripped 0 bases from V and 0 bases from J, with 5 bases between. The CDR3 length is 14 residues. As DNA, the CDR3 is TGTGCCACCAGCAGAGATTTGGCTAACTATGGCTACACCTTC. It yields the protein CATSRDLANYGYTF.

This chain links TRBV27 with TRBJ2-7; perhaps TRBD1 as D (6 bases). The CDR3 extends over 19 amino acids. Germline values: CDR1 MNHEY, CDR2 SMNVEV (reference sequence). Trimming took 2 bases from V and 0 from J, leaving 23 bases between them. Here the CDR3 reads CASSLRAGAYSYSSYEQYF. The CDR3 region has the DNA TGTGCCAGCAGTTTACGGGCAGGGGCTTACAGCTATAGCTCCTACGAGCAGTACTTC.

V usage is TRBV30 and J usage is TRBJ2-3; D could derive from TRBD1 or TRBD2 (6 bases each). The CDR3 extends over 15 amino acids. The ends were cut back, 2 bases at V and 2 bases at J, with 14 bases in the middle. Germline V gene data show CDR1 as GTSNPN and CDR2 as SVGIG (reference sequence). CDR3 sequence (DNA): TGTGCCTGGAGTCTCGGAGGGGGACTCACAGATACGCAGTATTTT. This codes for CAWSLGGGLTDTQYF.

This clone was counted between two and nine times. The V gene is TRBV2, the J gene TRBJ1-2; possibly TRBD1 for D (5 bases). Trimming took off 8 bases at V and 2 bases at J, with 15 bases between the two ends. The length of the CDR3 is 14 residues. Germline values: CDR1 SNHLY, CDR2 FYNNEI. The CDR3 DNA sequence: TGTGCCAGCCATTCGGACAATTTGAACTATGGCTACACCTTC. It specifies CASHSDNLNYGYTF.

This chain uses TRBV6-4 with TRBJ2-7; tentative D call: TRBD1 (6 bases). The V gene's germline CDR1 is MRHNA and CDR2 SNTAGT. The V and J ends lost 4 bases and 3 bases respectively, with 16 bases between them. There are 15 residues in the CDR3. CDR3 sequence reads: CASSASAGAHYEQYF. The CDR3 DNA is TGTGCCAGCAGTGCCTCGGCAGGGGCCCACTACGAGCAGTACTTC.

This clone has more than one count but fewer than ten. The chain joins TRBV7-3 to TRBJ1-1; D not certain. The CDR3 spans 16 residues. V lost 1 base and J 0 bases, leaving 12 bases between the germline ends. Germline V lookup: CDR1 SGHTA, CDR2 FQGTGA. CDR3 protein: CASSLSPTGLNTEAFF. CDR3 nucleotides: TGTGCCAGCAGCTTAAGCCCGACGGGTTTGAACACTGAAGCTTTCTTT. Full variable domain (remainder filled in from reference TRBV7-3 and TRBJ1-1): GAGVSQTPSNKVTEKGKYVELRCDPISGHTALYWYRQSLGQGPEFLIYFQGTGAADDSGLPNDRFFAVRPEGSVSTLKIQRTERGDSAVYLCASSLSPTGLNTEAFFGQGTRLTVV.

The chain employs TRBV5-1 and TRBJ1-1, with 10 bases identical to TRBD1. The CDR3 length is 15 residues. The germline V gene has CDR1 SGHRS and CDR2 YFSETQ. The J segment lost 4 bases and the V segment lost 3 bases, leaving 6 bases of the junction unmatched. CDR3 nucleotide sequence: TGCGCCAGCAGCTGGGGGGACAGGGGCGTCACTGAAGCTTTCTTT. Its translation: CASSWGDRGVTEAFF. The full variable domain, with the rest looked up from reference TRBV5-1 and TRBJ1-1, is KAGVTQTPRYLIKTRGQQVTLSCSPISGHRSVSWYQQTPGQGLQFLFEYFSETQRNKGNFPGRFSGRQFSNSRSEMNVSTLELGDSALYLCASSWGDRGVTEAFFGQGTRLTVV.

The V call is TRBV21-1, the J call TRBJ1-1; TRBD1 is the table's D call and was not checked against the DNA. TRBV21-1 is a pseudogene segment. This CDR3 contains 18 residues. CDR3 sequence: CASSKRGQGRRMNTEAFF. The CDR3 region has the DNA TGTGCCAGCAGCAAACGTGGACAGGGGCGTAGGATGAACACTGAAGCTTTCTTT.

The genes are TRBV7-9 and TRBJ2-6; a weak D match, TRBD2 (7 bases). Germline CDR1 reads SEHNR; CDR2 reads FQNEAQ (reference sequence). V was cut by 3 bases and J by 4 bases, with 19 bases left in between. This CDR3 is 18 amino acids long. CDR3 nucleotides: TGTGCCAGCAGCTTCGGGCGGCGGGGGCGGGCGGGGGCCAACGTCCTGACTTTC. Encoded protein: CASSFGRRGRAGANVLTF.

This chain uses TRBV28 with TRBJ1-2; TRBD1 agrees at 8 bases. CDR1 is MDHEN, CDR2 SYDVKM, per germline. CDR3 size: 14 residues. V trimming: 5 bases; J trimming: 5 bases; junction bases outside the gene matches: 7. This chain's CDR3 is CASSTTQGAYGYTF. In DNA, the CDR3 is TGTGCCAGCAGTACCACTCAGGGGGCATATGGCTACACCTTC.

This clone was observed a handful of times. The CDR3 bases are TGTGCCAGCAGCCCCCAGGTTAGCAATCAGCCCCAGCATTTT. This encodes CASSPQVSNQPQHF. The chain is built from TRBV7-2 and TRBJ1-5; D gene unclear. The CDR3 is made up of 14 amino acids. V lost 5 bases and J lost 0, with 8 bases in between. Looked up from germline, CDR1 is SGHTA and CDR2 is FQGNSA.

The chain recombines TRBV7-2 with TRBJ1-3; 9 bases agree with TRBD1. Germline V CDR1 and CDR2: SGHTA, FQGNSA. J gave up 4 bases and V 6 bases, and 7 bases lay outside the gene matches. The CDR3 contains 15 residues. The DNA of the CDR3 is TGTGCCAGCAGTGGTAGACAGGGGGTAGGAAACACCATATATTTT. This sequence encodes CASSGRQGVGNTIYF.

The chain joins TRBV3-1 (or the pseudogene TRBV3-2) to TRBJ1-6, with D perhaps matching TRBD1 (5 bases). The germline gives CDR1 LGHDT, CDR2 YNNKEL (reference sequence). This CDR3 is built from 13 residues. V was pared by 4 bases and J by 7 bases, with 8 bases between. CDR3 region: CASSLGTNSPLHF. Here the CDR3 DNA reads TGTGCCAGCAGCCTAGGGACGAATTCACCCCTCCACTTT.

The CDR3 loop is CAWSEPGRSNSPLHF. The DNA of the CDR3 is TGTGCCTGGAGTGAGCCGGGACGGAGTAATTCACCCCTCCACTTT. V is TRBV30 and J is TRBJ1-6, with D possibly TRBD1 on 5 matching bases. This CDR3 comprises 15 residues. CDR1 GTSNPN and CDR2 SVGIG come from the germline V gene (reference sequence). Between the trimmed V and J ends, which lost 1 base and 6 bases, there was a span of 13 bases.

The genes are TRBV5-4 and TRBJ1-2; D uncertain. The CDR3 loop spans 18 amino acids. Germline-derived CDR1 and CDR2 are SGHNT and YYREEE (reference sequence). V gave up 3 bases and J gave up 1 base, with 22 bases separating them. The CDR3 coding sequence is TGTGCCAGCAGCTCGCGGGAGGGAGTAGAATCCTTTAACTATGGCTACACCTTC. Amino acids: CASSSREGVESFNYGYTF. Full variable domain (remainder filled in from reference TRBV5-4 and TRBJ1-2): ETGVTQSPTHLIKTRGQQVTLRCSSQSGHNTVSWYQQALGQGPQFIFQYYREEENGRGNFPPRFSGLQFPNYSSELNVNALELDDSALYLCASSSREGVESFNYGYTFGSGTRLTVV.

The chain is built from TRBV29-1 and TRBJ2-1; 10 bases are a match to TRBD2. The ends lost 6 bases at V and 6 bases at J; junction bases unmatched: 8. There are 14 residues in the CDR3. CDR1 and CDR2 from the germline V gene are SQVTM and ANQGSEA. CDR3 DNA sequence: TGCAGCGTCACATTAGCGGGGGGTGGCAATGAGCAGTTCTTC. Its translation: CSVTLAGGGNEQFF.

This sequence joins TRBV19 and TRBJ1-5; D is perhaps TRBD1 (5 bases). Germline values: CDR1 LNHDA, CDR2 SQIVND (reference sequence). This CDR3 spans 16 amino acids. The germline V and J ends were trimmed by 5 bases and 3 bases, with 17 bases remaining between them. The CDR3 sequence is CASSSQGRRNNQPQHF. The CDR3 bases are TGTGCCAGTAGTTCGCAGGGCCGCAGGAACAATCAGCCCCAGCATTTT. The full variable domain, completed using reference TRBV19 and TRBJ1-5, is DGGITQSPKYLFRKEGQNVTLSCEQNLNHDAMYWYRQDPGQGLRLIYYSQIVNDFQKGDIAEGYSVSREKKESFPLTVTSAQKNPTAFYLCASSSQGRRNNQPQHFGDGTRLSIL.

V usage is TRBV27 and J usage is TRBJ1-4; perhaps TRBD1 as D (5 bases). The CDR3 contains 15 residues. V lost 5 bases to trimming and J lost 8 bases, with 18 bases between them. Germline CDR1 reads MNHEY; CDR2 reads SMNVEV (reference sequence). The CDR3 sequence is CASSPVYQGVEKLFF. CDR3 coding DNA: TGTGCCAGCAGTCCGGTGTATCAGGGCGTGGAAAAACTGTTTTTT.

This chain uses TRBV4-1 with TRBJ2-1; D possibly uses TRBD1 or TRBD2 (5 bases each). CDR1 and CDR2 from the germline V gene are MGHRA and YSYEKL. V gave up 0 bases and J gave up 6 bases, with 15 bases separating them. The CDR3 runs 16 residues. The CDR3 sequence: CASSQEGAVGANEQFF. CDR3 sequence (DNA): TGCGCCAGCAGCCAAGAAGGAGCAGTCGGGGCCAATGAGCAGTTCTTC.

This chain links TRBV7-2 with TRBJ1-2; weak D call: TRBD1 (5 bases). The length of the CDR3 is 14 residues. Germline CDR1 and CDR2: SGHTA and FQGNSA. V was shortened by 1 base and J by 4 bases, with 10 bases between the two germline ends. The CDR3 region has the DNA TGTGCCAGCAGCTTAGGGGGGTCTGCCTATGGCTACACCTTC. This codes for CASSLGGSAYGYTF.

This clone has more than one count but fewer than ten. The chain combines TRBV19 with TRBJ1-5, with a possible D match to TRBD1 (5 bases). The germline V gene has CDR1 LNHDA and CDR2 SQIVND (reference sequence). This CDR3 contains 14 residues. The germline V and J ends were trimmed by 6 bases and 5 bases, with 14 bases remaining between them. CDR3 DNA sequence: TGTGCCAGTAGACGACAGATGGGGTATCAGCCCCAGCATTTT. Translating gives CASRRQMGYQPQHF.

The chain recombines TRBV6-5 with TRBJ2-7, with TRBD1 matching 11 bases. The germline gives CDR1 MNHEY, CDR2 SVGAGI. V dropped 6 bases and J dropped 3; count of bases not matched to a gene: 4. The CDR3 runs 14 residues. CDR3 bases: TGTGCCAGCAGGCCCGGGACAGGGGGCTACGAGCAGTACTTC. This encodes CASRPGTGGYEQYF.

The chain carries TRBV7-6 and TRBJ2-7; 7 nucleotides align to TRBD1. The CDR3 sequence is 14 residues long. Losses at the gene ends were 2 bases for V and 5 bases for J; bases not matched to a gene: 6. Germline CDR1 SGHVS, CDR2 FNYEAQ. In nucleotides, the CDR3 is TGTGCCAGCAGCTTAATGACAGGGTCCCACGAGCAGTACTTC. It specifies CASSLMTGSHEQYF.

This chain uses TRBV3-1 (or the pseudogene TRBV3-2) with TRBJ2-4, with TRBD1 identical over 10 bases. Trimming cost V 4 bases and J 1 base; bases outside gene matches: 10. The CDR3 extends over 18 amino acids. Germline CDR1 reads LGHDT; CDR2 reads YNNKEL (reference sequence). CDR3: CASSRRDRGLLAKNIQYF. In nucleotides, the CDR3 is TGTGCCAGCAGCCGCCGGGACAGGGGCCTGTTGGCCAAAAACATTCAGTACTTC.

The gene calls are TRBV2 and TRBJ1-6, with TRBD1 matching over 7 bases. Per germline, CDR1 SNHLY and CDR2 FYNNEI. The CDR3 loop spans 13 amino acids. V lost 8 bases, J lost 10 bases, and 8 bases stayed unmatched. CDR3 protein: CASDRVQESPLHF. DNA for the CDR3: TGTGCCAGCGACAGGGTTCAGGAGTCACCCCTCCACTTT. Drawing the rest from reference TRBV2 and TRBJ1-6, the complete variable domain is EPEVTQTPSHQVTQMGQEVILRCVPISNHLYFYWYRQILGQKVEFLVSFYNNEISEKSEIFDDQFSVERPDGSNFTLKIRSTKLEDSAMYFCASDRVQESPLHFGNGTRLTVT.